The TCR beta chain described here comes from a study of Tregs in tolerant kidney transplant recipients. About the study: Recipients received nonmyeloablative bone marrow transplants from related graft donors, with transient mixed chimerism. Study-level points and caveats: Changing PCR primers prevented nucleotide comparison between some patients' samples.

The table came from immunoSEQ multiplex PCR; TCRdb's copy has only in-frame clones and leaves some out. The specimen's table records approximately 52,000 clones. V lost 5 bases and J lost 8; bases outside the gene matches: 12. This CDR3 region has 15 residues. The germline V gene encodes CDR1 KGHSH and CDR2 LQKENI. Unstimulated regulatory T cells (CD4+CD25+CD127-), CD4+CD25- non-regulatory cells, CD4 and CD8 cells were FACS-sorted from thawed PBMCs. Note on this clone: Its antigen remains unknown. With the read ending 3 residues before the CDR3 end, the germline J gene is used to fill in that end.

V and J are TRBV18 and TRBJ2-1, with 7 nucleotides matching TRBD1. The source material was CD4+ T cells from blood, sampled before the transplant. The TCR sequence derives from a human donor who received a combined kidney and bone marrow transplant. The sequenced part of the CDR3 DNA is TGTGCCAGCTCAGTGGACAGGAGAAATCACGATGAG. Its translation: CASSVDRRNHDE. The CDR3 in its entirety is CASSVDRRNHDEQFF.